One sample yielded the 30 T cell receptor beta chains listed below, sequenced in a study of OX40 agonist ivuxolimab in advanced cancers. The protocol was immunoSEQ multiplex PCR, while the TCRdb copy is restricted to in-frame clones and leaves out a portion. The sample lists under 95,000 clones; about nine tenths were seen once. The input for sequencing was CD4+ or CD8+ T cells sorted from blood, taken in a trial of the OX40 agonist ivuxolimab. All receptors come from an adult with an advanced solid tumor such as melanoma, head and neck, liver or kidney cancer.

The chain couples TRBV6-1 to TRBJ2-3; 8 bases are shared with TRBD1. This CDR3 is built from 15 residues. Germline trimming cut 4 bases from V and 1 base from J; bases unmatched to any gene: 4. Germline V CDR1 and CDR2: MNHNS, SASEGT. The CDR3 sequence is CASSAGQGGTDTQYF. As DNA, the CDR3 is TGTGCCAGCAGTGCTGGACAGGGTGGCACAGATACGCAGTATTTT.

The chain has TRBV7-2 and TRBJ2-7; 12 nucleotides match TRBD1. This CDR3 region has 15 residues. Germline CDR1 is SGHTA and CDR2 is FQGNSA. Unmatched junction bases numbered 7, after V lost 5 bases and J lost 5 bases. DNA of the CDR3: TGTGCCAGCAGCGAGGGACAGGGGGCGGGCCACGAGCAGTACTTC. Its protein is CASSEGQGAGHEQYF.

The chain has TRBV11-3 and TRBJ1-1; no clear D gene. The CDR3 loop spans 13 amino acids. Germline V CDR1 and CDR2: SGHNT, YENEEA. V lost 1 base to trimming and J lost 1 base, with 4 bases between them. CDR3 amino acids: CASSLAANTEAFF. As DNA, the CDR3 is TGTGCCAGCAGCTTAGCAGCGAACACTGAAGCTTTCTTT.

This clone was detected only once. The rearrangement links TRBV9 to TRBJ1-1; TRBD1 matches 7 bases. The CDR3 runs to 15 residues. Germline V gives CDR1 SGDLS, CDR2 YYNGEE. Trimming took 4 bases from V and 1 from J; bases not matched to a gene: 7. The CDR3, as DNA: TGTGCCAGCAGCTCGCGACAGGGAAAGAACACTGAAGCTTTCTTT. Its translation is CASSSRQGKNTEAFF. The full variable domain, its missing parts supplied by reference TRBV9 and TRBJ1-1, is DSGVTQTPKHLITATGQRVTLRCSPRSGDLSVYWYQQSLDQGLQFLIQYYNGEERAKGNILERFSAQQFPDLHSELNLSSLELGDSALYFCASSSRQGKNTEAFFGQGTRLTVV.

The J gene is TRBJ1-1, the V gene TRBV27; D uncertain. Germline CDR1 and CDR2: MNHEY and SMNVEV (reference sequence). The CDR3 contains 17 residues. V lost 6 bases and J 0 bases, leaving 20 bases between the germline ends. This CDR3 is CASRGWRALGVNTEAFF. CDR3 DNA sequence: TGTGCCAGCAGAGGATGGAGGGCCCTTGGAGTGAACACTGAAGCTTTCTTT.

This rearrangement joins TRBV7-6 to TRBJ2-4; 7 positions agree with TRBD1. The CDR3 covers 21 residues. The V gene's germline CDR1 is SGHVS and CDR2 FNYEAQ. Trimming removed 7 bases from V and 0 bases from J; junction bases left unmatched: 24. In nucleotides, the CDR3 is TGTGCCAGCACCCATACCCCCGGACAGGTAATATTTCGAGGAGCCAAAAACATTCAGTACTTC. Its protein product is CASTHTPGQVIFRGAKNIQYF.

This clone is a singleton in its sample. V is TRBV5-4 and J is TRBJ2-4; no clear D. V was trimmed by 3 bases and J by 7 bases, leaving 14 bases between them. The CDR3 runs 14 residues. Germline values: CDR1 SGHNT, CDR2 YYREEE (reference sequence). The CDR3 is CASSSMQRGNIQYF. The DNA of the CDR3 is TGTGCCAGCAGCTCCATGCAGCGTGGCAACATTCAGTACTTC.

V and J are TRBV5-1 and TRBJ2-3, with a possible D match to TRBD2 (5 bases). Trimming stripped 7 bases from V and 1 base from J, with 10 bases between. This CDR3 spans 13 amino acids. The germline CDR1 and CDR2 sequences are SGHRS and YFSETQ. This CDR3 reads CASSRGGTDTQYF. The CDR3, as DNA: TGCGCCAGCTCCCGGGGAGGCACAGATACGCAGTATTTT.

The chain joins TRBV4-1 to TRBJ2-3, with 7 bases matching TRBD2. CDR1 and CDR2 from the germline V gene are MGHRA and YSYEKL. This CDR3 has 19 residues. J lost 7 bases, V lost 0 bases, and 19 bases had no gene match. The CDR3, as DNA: TGCGCCAGCAGCCAAGATGAAGGTTGGGCGGGGGTTTCCCCTAATACGCAGTATTTT. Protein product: CASSQDEGWAGVSPNTQYF.

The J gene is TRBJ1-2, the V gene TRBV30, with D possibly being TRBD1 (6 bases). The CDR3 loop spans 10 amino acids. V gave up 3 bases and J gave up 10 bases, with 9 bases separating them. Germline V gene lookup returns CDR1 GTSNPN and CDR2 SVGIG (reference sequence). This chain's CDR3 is CAWRRGTYTF. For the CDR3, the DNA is TGTGCCTGGAGGAGGGGGACCTACACCTTC.

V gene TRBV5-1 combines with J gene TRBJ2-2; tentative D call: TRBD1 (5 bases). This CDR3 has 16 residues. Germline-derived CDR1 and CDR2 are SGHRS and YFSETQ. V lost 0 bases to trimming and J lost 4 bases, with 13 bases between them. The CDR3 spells CASSLDGQGVTGELFF. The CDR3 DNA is TGCGCCAGCAGCTTGGATGGGCAGGGTGTCACCGGGGAGCTGTTTTTT.

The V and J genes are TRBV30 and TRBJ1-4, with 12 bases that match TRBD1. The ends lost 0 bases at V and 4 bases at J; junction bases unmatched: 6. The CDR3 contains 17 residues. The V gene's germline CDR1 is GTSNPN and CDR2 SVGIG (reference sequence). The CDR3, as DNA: TGTGCCTGGAGTGTACGGGGGACAGGGGGCCATAATGAAAAACTGTTTTTT. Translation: CAWSVRGTGGHNEKLFF.

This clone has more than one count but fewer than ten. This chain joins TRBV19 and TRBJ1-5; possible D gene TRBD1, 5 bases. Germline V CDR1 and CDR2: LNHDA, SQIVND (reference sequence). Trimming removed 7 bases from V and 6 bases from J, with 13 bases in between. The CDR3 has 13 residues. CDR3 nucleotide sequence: TGTGCCAGTACCAGGGATGTTTTTCAGCCCCAGCATTTT. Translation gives CASTRDVFQPQHF.

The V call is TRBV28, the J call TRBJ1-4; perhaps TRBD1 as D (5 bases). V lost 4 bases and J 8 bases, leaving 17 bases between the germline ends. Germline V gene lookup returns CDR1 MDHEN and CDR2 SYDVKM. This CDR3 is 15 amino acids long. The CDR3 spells CASSSPQEILEKLFF. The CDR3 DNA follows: TGTGCCAGCAGTTCGCCACAGGAGATCTTGGAAAAACTGTTTTTT.

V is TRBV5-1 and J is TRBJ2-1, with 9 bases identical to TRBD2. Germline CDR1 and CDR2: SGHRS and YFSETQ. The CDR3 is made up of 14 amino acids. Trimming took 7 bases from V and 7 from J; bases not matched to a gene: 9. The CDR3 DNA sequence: TGCGCCAGCGGAATAGCGGGGGAGATGAATGAGCAGTTCTTC. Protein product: CASGIAGEMNEQFF.

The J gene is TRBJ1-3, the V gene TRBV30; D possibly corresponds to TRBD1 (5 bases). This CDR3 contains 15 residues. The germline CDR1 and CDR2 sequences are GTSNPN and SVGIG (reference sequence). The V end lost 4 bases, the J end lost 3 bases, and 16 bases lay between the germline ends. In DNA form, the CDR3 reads TGTGCCTGGACCCACGGACAATCGGGTGGAAACACCATATATTTT. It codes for CAWTHGQSGGNTIYF.

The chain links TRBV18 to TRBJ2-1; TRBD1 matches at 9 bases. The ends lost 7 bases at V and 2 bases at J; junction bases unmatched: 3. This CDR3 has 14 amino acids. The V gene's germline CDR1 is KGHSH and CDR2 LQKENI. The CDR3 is CASYGTGTYNEQFF. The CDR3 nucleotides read TGTGCCAGCTACGGGACAGGGACCTACAATGAGCAGTTCTTC.

The CDR3 sequence is CASSRADRWTNTEAFF. The DNA of the CDR3 is TGTGCCAGCAGCCGAGCCGACAGGTGGACGAACACTGAAGCTTTCTTT. The chain has TRBV4-2 and TRBJ1-1; D is perhaps TRBD1 (6 bases). Germline CDR1 LGHNA, CDR2 YNFKEQ. Trimming took 4 bases from V and 1 from J, leaving 16 bases between them. CDR3 length: 16 amino acids.

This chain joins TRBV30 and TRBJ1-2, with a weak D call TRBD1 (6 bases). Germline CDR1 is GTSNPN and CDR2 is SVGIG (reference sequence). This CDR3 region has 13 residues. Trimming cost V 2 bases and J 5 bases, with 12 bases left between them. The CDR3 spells CAWSSGQMYGYTF. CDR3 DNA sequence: TGTGCCTGGAGTTCCGGACAGATGTATGGCTACACCTTC.

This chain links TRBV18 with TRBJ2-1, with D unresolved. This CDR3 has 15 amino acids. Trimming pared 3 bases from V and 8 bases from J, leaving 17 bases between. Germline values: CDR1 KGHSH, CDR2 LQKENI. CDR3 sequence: CASSPSPALRDEQFF. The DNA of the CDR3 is TGTGCCAGCTCACCTAGCCCAGCTTTGAGAGATGAGCAGTTCTTC.

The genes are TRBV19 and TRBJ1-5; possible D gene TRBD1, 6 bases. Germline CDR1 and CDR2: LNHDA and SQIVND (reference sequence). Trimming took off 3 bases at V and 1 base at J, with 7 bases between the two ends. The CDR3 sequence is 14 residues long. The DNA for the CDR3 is TGTGCCAGTAGTATGGGGACAAGCAATCAGCCCCAGCATTTT. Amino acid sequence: CASSMGTSNQPQHF.

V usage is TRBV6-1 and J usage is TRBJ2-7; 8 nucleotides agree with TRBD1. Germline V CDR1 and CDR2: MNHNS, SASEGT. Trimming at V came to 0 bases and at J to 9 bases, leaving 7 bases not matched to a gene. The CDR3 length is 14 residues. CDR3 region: CASSEAGQVRGQYF. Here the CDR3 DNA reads TGTGCCAGCAGTGAAGCGGGACAGGTTAGAGGGCAGTACTTC.

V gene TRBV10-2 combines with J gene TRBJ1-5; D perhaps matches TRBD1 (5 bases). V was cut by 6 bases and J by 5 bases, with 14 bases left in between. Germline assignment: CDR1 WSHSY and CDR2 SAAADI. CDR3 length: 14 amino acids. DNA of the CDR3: TGCGCCAGCAGGGGGGGGGAATCTTATCAGCCCCAGCATTTT. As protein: CASRGGESYQPQHF.

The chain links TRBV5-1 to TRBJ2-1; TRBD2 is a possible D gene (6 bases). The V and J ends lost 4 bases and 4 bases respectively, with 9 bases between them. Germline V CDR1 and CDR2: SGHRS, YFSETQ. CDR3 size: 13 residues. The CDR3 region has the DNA TGCGCCAGCAGCGCGGGACGGTACAATGAGCAGTTCTTC. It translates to CASSAGRYNEQFF.

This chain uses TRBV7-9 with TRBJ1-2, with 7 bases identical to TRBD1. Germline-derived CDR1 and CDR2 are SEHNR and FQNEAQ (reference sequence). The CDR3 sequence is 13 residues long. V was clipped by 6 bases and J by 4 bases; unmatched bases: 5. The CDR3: CASSNTGVYGYTF. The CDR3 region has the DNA TGTGCCAGCAGTAACACAGGGGTCTATGGCTACACCTTC.

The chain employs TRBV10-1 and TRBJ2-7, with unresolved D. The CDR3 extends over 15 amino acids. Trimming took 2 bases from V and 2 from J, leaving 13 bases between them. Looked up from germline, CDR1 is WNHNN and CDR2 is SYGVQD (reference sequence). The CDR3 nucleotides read TGCGCCAGCAGTGAGGCTAGTGGCCTCACCTACGAGCAGTACTTC. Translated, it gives CASSEASGLTYEQYF.

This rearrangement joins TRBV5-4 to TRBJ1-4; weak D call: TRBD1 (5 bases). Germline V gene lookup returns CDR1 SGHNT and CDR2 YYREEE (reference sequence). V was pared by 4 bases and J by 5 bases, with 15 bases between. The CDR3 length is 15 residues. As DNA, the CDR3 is TGTGCCAGCAGCGAGACCGGGACGTTAAATGAAAAACTGTTTTTT. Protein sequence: CASSETGTLNEKLFF.

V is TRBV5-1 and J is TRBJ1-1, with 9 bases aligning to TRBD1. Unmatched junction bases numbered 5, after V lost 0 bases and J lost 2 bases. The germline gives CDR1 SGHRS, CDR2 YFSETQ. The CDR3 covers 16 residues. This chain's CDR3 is CASSLDATGGNTEAFF. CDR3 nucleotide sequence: TGCGCCAGCAGCTTGGATGCGACAGGGGGAAACACTGAAGCTTTCTTT.

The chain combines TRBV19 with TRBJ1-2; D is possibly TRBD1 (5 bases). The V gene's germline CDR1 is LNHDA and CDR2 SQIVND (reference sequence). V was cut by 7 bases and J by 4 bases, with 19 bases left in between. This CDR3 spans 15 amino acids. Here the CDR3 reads CASTNLGGAFYGYTF. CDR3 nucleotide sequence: TGTGCCAGTACGAACCTGGGGGGAGCCTTCTATGGCTACACCTTC.

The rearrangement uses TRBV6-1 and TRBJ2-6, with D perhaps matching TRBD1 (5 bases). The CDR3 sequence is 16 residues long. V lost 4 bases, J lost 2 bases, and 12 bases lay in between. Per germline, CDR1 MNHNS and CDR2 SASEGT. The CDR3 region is CASSGPTRAGANVLTF. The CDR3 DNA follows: TGTGCCAGCAGTGGACCCACCAGGGCTGGGGCCAACGTCCTGACTTTC.